This is a list of T cell receptor beta chains from one sample in a study of T cells in Graves' hyperthyroidism and ophthalmopathy. TCRdb reprocessed the multiplex PCR reads via MiXCR and lists one record per CDR3 protein. The data contain hundreds of thousands of distinct CDR3 sequences, roughly 37% of them seen just once; the ten biggest clones take up around 10%. The specimen sequenced was blood. Source of these receptors: a man aged 18 to 30 with Graves' hyperthyroidism. CDR3s include the opening cysteine and the closing phenylalanine or tryptophan. A D gene is named only where the DNA matches it firmly. Not every row has a clone size; where given, it reads once, few, many or a size class.

j_call,clone_size,d_call,v_call,cdr3_nt,cdr3_aa
TRBJ1-2,many,TRBD1,TRBV20-1,TGCAGTGCGAGAACAGGGGGCAATGGCTACACCTTC,CSARTGGNGYTF
TRBJ1-4,.,.,TRBV12-3/TRBV12-4,TGTGCCAGCAGTTCAAAAAGGGACGGGAATGAAAAACTGTTTTTT,CASSSKRDGNEKLFF
TRBJ1-5,few,.,TRBV12-3/TRBV12-4,TGTGCCAGCAGCCTTGCCCGAAGGAGCAATCAGCCCCAGCATTTT,CASSLARRSNQPQHF
TRBJ1-5,many,TRBD1,TRBV10-3,TGTGCCATCAGTGCTTCGGGACAGGGACGGAGTCAGCCCCAGCATTTT,CAISASGQGRSQPQHF
TRBJ2-6,many,.,TRBV7-8,TGTGCCAGCCTTAGCACAGGGTTTTTCTCTGGGGCCAACGTCCTGACTTTC,CASLSTGFFSGANVLTF
TRBJ1-1,many,.,TRBV10-2,TGCGCCAGCGGGGAGGGGGGCGCGATAACTTTCTTT,CASGEGGAITFF
TRBJ2-7,once,.,TRBV7-2,TGTGCCAGCAGTTCCCCCCCGGCAGGGACCCACGAGCAGTACTTC,CASSSPPAGTHEQYF
TRBJ1-1,.,.,TRBV7-2,TGTGCCAGCAGCCGACGGGAGGGGTTCACTGAAGTTTTCTTT,CASSRREGFTEVFF
TRBJ2-5,.,TRBD2,TRBV7-7,TGTGCTAGCAGCCCCGGACTAGCGGGGGGATATGCCGAGACCCAGTACTTC,CASSPGLAGGYAETQYF
TRBJ1-1,many,.,TRBV7-2,TGTGCCAGCAGCTTAGGACCAGAACTTGCTTTCTTT,CASSLGPELAFF
TRBJ1-6,.,TRBD1,TRBV15,TGTGCCACCAGCAGCCTCCAGGGGGCTTCACCCCTCCACTTT,CATSSLQGASPLHF
TRBJ2-2,.,.,TRBV7-2,TGTGCCAGCAGCTTCCGTCAGGAGGCCGGGGAGCTGTTTTTT,CASSFRQEAGELFF
TRBJ1-5,few,.,TRBV24-1,TGTGCCACCAGTGATTCCCCCGGTTCGGGGGGAACTCAAAATCAGCCCCAGCATTTT,CATSDSPGSGGTQNQPQHF
TRBJ1-2,.,.,TRBV10-3,TGTGCCACCCGAGCGAACACCGGGGAAGTTTATGGCTACACCTTC,CATRANTGEVYGYTF
TRBJ2-2,.,.,TRBV25-1,TGTGCCAGCAGTGATGTGAAGTCCAGGGACACCGGGGAGCTGTTTTTT,CASSDVKSRDTGELFF
TRBJ1-2,.,TRBD1,TRBV7-9,TGTGCCAGCAGCTTGGCAAGACAGGGGGCGATTTTGAATGGCTACACCTTC,CASSLARQGAILNGYTF
TRBJ1-1,.,.,TRBV5-1,TGCGCCAGCAGCTCGGCGACAAGTAGGTACACTGAAGCTTTCTTT,CASSSATSRYTEAFF
TRBJ1-6,few,.,TRBV14,TGTGCCAGCAGCCACCTAGACAGAGACTCCTATAATTCACCCCTCCACTTT,CASSHLDRDSYNSPLHF
TRBJ1-5,many,.,TRBV12-3/TRBV12-4,TGTGCCAGCAGTTTGGGGGGAGGGGATCAGCCCCAGCATTTT,CASSLGGGDQPQHF
TRBJ1-2,many,.,TRBV29-1,TGCAGCGTTGAAGATATGCGGCAAAACTATGGCTACACCTTC,CSVEDMRQNYGYTF
TRBJ1-5,.,.,TRBV4-1,TGTGCCAGCAGCACCGAAGATCAGCCCCAGCATTTT,CASSTEDQPQHF
TRBJ1-2,many,.,TRBV29-1,TGCAGCGTTGATACAGGCTTTTATGGCTACACCTTC,CSVDTGFYGYTF
TRBJ1-1,many,.,TRBV7-9,TGTGCCAGCAGCTTAGAGGCCGGATCTGAAGCTTTCTTT,CASSLEAGSEAFF
TRBJ1-3,.,TRBD1,TRBV19,TGTGCCAGTAGTATAGAAGCGACAGGGGCTGGAAACACCATATATTTT,CASSIEATGAGNTIYF
TRBJ1-6,few,.,TRBV7-3,TGTGCCAGCAGCGAACCTGGTAGTGGGTCACCCCTCCACTTT,CASSEPGSGSPLHF
TRBJ2-7,.,.,TRBV15,TGTGCCACCAGCCCAGGGTCCGGCGAGCAGTACTTC,CATSPGSGEQYF
TRBJ1-1,few,.,TRBV5-1,TGCGCCAGCAGCTTGGCCTTGGCGGCAAACACTGAAGCTTTCTTT,CASSLALAANTEAFF